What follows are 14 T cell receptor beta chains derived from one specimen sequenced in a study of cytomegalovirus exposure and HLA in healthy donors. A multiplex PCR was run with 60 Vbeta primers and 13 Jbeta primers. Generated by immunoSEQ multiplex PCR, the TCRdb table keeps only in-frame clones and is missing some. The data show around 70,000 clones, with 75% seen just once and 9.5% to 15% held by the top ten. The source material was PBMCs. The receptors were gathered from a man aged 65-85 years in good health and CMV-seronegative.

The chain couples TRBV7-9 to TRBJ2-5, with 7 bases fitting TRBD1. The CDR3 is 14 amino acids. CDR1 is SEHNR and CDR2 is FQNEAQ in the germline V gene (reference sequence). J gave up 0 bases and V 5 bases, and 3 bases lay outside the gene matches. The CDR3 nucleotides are TGTGCCAGCAGCCCGGGACAGAACCAAGAGACCCAGTACTTC. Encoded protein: CASSPGQNQETQYF.

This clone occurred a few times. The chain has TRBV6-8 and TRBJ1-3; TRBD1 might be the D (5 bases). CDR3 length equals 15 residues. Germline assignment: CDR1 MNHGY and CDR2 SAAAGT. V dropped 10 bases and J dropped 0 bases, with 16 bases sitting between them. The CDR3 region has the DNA TGTGCCACCCAGGGTGGACGCCGCTCTGGAAACACCATATATTTT. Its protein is CATQGGRRSGNTIYF.

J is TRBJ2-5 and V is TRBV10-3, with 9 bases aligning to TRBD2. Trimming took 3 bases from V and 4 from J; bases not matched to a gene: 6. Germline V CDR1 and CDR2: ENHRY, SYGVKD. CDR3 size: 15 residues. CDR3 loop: CAISDGAGGGETQYF. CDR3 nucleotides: TGTGCCATCAGTGATGGTGCGGGGGGGGGAGAGACCCAGTACTTC.

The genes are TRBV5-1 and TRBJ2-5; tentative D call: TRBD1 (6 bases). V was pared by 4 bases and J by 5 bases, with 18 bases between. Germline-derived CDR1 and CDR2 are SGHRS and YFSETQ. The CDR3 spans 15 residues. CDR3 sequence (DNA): TGCGCCAGCAGCCCGACAGGCTTTTGGACCGAGACCCAGTACTTC. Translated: CASSPTGFWTETQYF. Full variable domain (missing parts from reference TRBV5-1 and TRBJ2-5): KAGVTQTPRYLIKTRGQQVTLSCSPISGHRSVSWYQQTPGQGLQFLFEYFSETQRNKGNFPGRFSGRQFSNSRSEMNVSTLELGDSALYLCASSPTGFWTETQYFGPGTRLLVL.

Here the CDR3 reads CASSPTQGITGELFF. DNA for the CDR3: TGTGCCAGTAGTCCGACACAGGGGATCACCGGGGAGCTGTTTTTT. The gene calls are TRBV19 and TRBJ2-2, with 7 nucleotides matching TRBD1. Germline V gene data show CDR1 as LNHDA and CDR2 as SQIVND (reference sequence). This CDR3 comprises 15 residues. Losses at the gene ends were 5 bases for V and 4 bases for J; bases not matched to a gene: 7.

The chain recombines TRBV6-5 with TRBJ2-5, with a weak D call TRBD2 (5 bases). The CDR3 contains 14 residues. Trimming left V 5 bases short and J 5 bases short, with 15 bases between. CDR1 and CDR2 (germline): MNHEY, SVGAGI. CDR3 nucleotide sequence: TGTGCCAGCAGTGAGCGGCCGGCCCGGGAGACCCAGTACTTC. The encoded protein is CASSERPARETQYF.

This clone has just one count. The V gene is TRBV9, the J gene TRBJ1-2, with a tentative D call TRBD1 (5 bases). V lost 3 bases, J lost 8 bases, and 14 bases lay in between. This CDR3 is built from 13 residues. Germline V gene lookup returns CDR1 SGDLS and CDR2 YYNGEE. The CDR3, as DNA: TGTGCCAGCAGCGCAGGGTCCGAAGGAGGCTACACCTTC. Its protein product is CASSAGSEGGYTF. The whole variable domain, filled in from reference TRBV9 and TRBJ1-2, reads DSGVTQTPKHLITATGQRVTLRCSPRSGDLSVYWYQQSLDQGLQFLIQYYNGEERAKGNILERFSAQQFPDLHSELNLSSLELGDSALYFCASSAGSEGGYTFGSGTRLTVV.

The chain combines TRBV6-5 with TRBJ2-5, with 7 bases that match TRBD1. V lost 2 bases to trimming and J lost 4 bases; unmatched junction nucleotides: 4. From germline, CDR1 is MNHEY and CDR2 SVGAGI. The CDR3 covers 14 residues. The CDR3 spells CASSYGTARETQYF. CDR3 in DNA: TGTGCCAGCAGTTACGGGACAGCGAGAGAGACCCAGTACTTC.

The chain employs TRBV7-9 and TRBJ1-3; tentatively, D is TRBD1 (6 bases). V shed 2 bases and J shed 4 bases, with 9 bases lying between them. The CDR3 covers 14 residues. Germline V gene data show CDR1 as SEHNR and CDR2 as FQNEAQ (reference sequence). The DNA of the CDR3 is TGTGCCAGCAGCTTACGGGGGGCCGGAAACACCATATATTTT. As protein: CASSLRGAGNTIYF.

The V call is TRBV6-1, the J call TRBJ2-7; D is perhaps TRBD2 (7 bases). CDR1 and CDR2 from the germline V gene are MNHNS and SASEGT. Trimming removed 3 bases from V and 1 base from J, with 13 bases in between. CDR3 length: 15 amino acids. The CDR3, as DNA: TGTGCCAGCAGTGATTGGGGGGGCGAGTCCTACGAGCAGTACTTC. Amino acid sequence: CASSDWGGESYEQYF.

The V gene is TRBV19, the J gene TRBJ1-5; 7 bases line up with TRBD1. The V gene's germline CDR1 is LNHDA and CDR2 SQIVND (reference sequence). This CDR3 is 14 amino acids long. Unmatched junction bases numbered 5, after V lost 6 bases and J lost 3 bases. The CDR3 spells CASSAGTDNQPQHF. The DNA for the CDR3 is TGTGCCAGTAGCGCCGGGACAGACAATCAGCCCCAGCATTTT.

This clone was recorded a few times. CDR3 nucleotides: TGTGCCAGCCCTGAAGGGGGGGCGAGCGATGAAAAACTGTTTTTT. As protein: CASPEGGASDEKLFF. The J gene is TRBJ1-4, the V gene TRBV27, with a weak D call TRBD1 (6 bases). Germline V gene sequence: CDR1 MNHEY, CDR2 SMNVEV (reference sequence). The CDR3 length is 15 residues. Trimming took off 8 bases at V and 6 bases at J, with 19 bases between the two ends.

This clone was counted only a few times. CDR3 in amino acids: CASQGQLNTEAFF. The CDR3 bases are TGTGCCAGCCAGGGACAGTTGAACACTGAAGCTTTCTTT. The chain recombines TRBV6-5 with TRBJ1-1; 7 bases agree with TRBD1. Germline CDR1 MNHEY, CDR2 SVGAGI. V was clipped by 8 bases and J by 0 bases; unmatched bases: 3. The CDR3 length is 13 residues.

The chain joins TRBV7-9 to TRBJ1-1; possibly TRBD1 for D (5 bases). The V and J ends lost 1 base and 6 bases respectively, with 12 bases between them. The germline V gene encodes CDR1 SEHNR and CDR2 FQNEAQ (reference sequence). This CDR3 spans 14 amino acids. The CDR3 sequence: CASSLEAGRAEAFF. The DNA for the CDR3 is TGTGCCAGCAGCTTAGAGGCAGGGAGGGCTGAAGCTTTCTTT.